Below are 12 T cell receptor beta chains sequenced from a single sample in a study of T cells in Graves' hyperthyroidism and ophthalmopathy. From RNA transcripts, TCR beta CDR3 regions were amplified. RT-PCR in the first round (using the HTBI primer set) targeted the TCR CDR3. MiXCR was run by TCRdb on the multiplex PCR reads, yielding one entry per CDR3 protein. The sample has roughly 520,000 distinct CDR3 sequences, approximately 25% seen once. The sequencing input was blood. These receptor sequences come from a woman in her 30s with Graves' ophthalmopathy.

This clonotype was counted only a few times. The genes are TRBV10-2 and TRBJ2-7; 7 bases agree with TRBD2. Per the germline V gene, CDR1 is WSHSY and CDR2 is SAAADI. The junction had 7 bases not matched to a gene; V was cut back by 4 bases and J by 4 bases. The CDR3 length is 14 residues. CDR3 DNA sequence: TGCGCCAGCAGTGTTGACGGGGGGTTATACGAGCAGTACTTC. Its protein is CASSVDGGLYEQYF.

This clonotype appeared many times. The chain couples TRBV10-3 to TRBJ1-5; tentatively, D is TRBD1 (5 bases). There are 13 residues in the CDR3. V was shortened by 6 bases and J by 4 bases, with 10 bases between the two germline ends. Germline lookup yields CDR1 ENHRY and CDR2 SYGVKD. Here the CDR3 reads CAIRGEGNQPQHF. CDR3 DNA: TGTGCCATCAGGGGGGAGGGGAATCAGCCCCAGCATTTT.

A word on this clonotype: A much larger clonotype is one base distant, so this may be a read error. This chain joins TRBV29-1 and TRBJ1-3; D call uncertain. With 4 bases removed from V and 0 bases from J, the gap between germline ends came to 10 bases. Germline V gives CDR1 SQVTM, CDR2 ANQGSEA. The CDR3 spans 14 residues. The CDR3, as DNA: TGCAGCGTTGTTGCAGGTGCCTCTGGAAACACCATATATTTT. As protein: CSVVAGASGNTIYF.

This chain connects TRBV11-3 to TRBJ1-6; TRBD1 agrees at 8 bases. This CDR3 has 14 amino acids. Germline lookup yields CDR1 SGHNT and CDR2 YENEEA. V dropped 5 bases and J dropped 7; count of bases not matched to a gene: 4. The CDR3 protein is CASSLDRANSPLHF. The CDR3 region has the DNA TGTGCCAGCAGCCTGGACAGGGCAAATTCACCCCTCCACTTT. The variable domain in full, with the rest retrieved from reference TRBV11-3 and TRBJ1-6, is EAGVVQSPRYKIIEKKQPVAFWCNPISGHNTLYWYLQNLGQGPELLIRYENEEAVDDSQLPKDRFSAERLKGVDSTLKIQPAELGDSAVYLCASSLDRANSPLHFGNGTRLTVT.

This clonotype has ten or more counts. This chain joins TRBV5-8 and TRBJ2-7; TRBD1 aligns across 7 bases. Germline V CDR1 and CDR2: SGHTS, YDEGEE. J was trimmed by 3 bases and V by 5 bases; bases with no gene match: 8. CDR3 length: 14 residues. CDR3 DNA sequence: TGTGCCAGCAGACCTACGGGACAGCGCTACGAGCAGTACTTC. The encoded protein is CASRPTGQRYEQYF. The variable domain in full, completed from reference TRBV5-8 and TRBJ2-7, reads EAGVTQSPTHLIKTRGQQATLRCSPISGHTSVYWYQQALGLGLQFLLWYDEGEERNRGNFPPRFSGRQFPNYSSELNVNALELEDSALYLCASRPTGQRYEQYFGPGTRLTVT.

This clonotype was seen a handful of times. This rearrangement joins TRBV20-1 to TRBJ1-5, with D possibly TRBD1 on 6 matching bases. This CDR3 comprises 14 residues. V lost 4 bases to trimming and J lost 7 bases, with 17 bases between them. Germline CDR1 DFQATT, CDR2 SNEGSKA (reference sequence). As DNA, the CDR3 is TGCAGTGCTAAACAAACAGGGTCGAGCCAGCCCCAGCATTTT. This gives the protein CSAKQTGSSQPQHF.

The chain's CDR3 is CASKTALAAYEQYF. DNA of the CDR3: TGTGCCAGCAAGACTGCGCTGGCCGCCTACGAGCAGTACTTC. This chain uses TRBV2 with TRBJ2-7, with D unresolved. V was clipped by 7 bases and J by 2 bases, with 15 bases between them. Germline lookup yields CDR1 SNHLY and CDR2 FYNNEI. The CDR3 runs to 14 residues.

The table lists this clonotype with many counts. The chain links TRBV6-2 or TRBV6-3 to TRBJ1-5; possibly TRBD1 for D (5 bases). This CDR3 is built from 19 residues. Germline CDR1 and CDR2: MNHEY and SVGEGT. Between the trimmed V and J ends, which lost 0 bases and 3 bases, there was a span of 21 bases. As DNA, the CDR3 is TGTGCCAGCAGTTACTCAGGACAAGGCCCGGAGACTCCCAATCAGCCCCAGCATTTT. This gives the protein CASSYSGQGPETPNQPQHF.

This clonotype was seen many times. V is TRBV13 and J is TRBJ1-1; the match to TRBD1 covers 7 bases. Germline V gives CDR1 PRHDT, CDR2 FYEKMQ (reference sequence). This CDR3 spans 13 amino acids. V gave up 6 bases and J gave up 12 bases; unmatched junction bases: 13. The DNA of the CDR3 is TGTGCCAGCAGGGACGCTAGGGGCAGGGGGACTTTCTTT. As protein: CASRDARGRGTFF.

V usage is TRBV6-1 and J usage is TRBJ1-1; D perhaps matches TRBD1 (5 bases). Germline CDR1 and CDR2: MNHNS and SASEGT. V lost 5 bases to trimming and J lost 2 bases, with 15 bases between them. The CDR3 contains 15 residues. This CDR3 is CASSITGIQNTEAFF. In DNA, the CDR3 is TGTGCCAGCAGTATTACAGGAATACAAAACACTGAAGCTTTCTTT.

There are many counts of this clonotype. The V gene is TRBV20-1, the J gene TRBJ2-7; D possibly corresponds to TRBD1 (6 bases). Trimming pared 3 bases from V and 3 bases from J, leaving 9 bases between. The CDR3 is 12 residues long. CDR1 and CDR2 (germline): DFQATT, SNEGSKA (reference sequence). CDR3 region: CSASGQRYEQYF. In nucleotides, the CDR3 is TGCAGTGCTAGCGGACAGCGCTACGAGCAGTACTTC.

This chain connects TRBV11-2 to TRBJ2-2; 12 bases line up with TRBD1. Germline trimming cut 1 base from V and 4 bases from J; bases unmatched to any gene: 7. The V gene's germline CDR1 is SGHAT and CDR2 FQNNGV. CDR3 length: 18 amino acids. DNA of the CDR3: TGTGCCAGCAGCTTAGTCTTGGGGACAGGGGGCGGCACCGGGGAGCTGTTTTTT. Translated: CASSLVLGTGGGTGELFF.